This TCR beta chain was profiled in a study of T cell responses to AZD1222 COVID-19 vaccine (dated by TCRdb to the early 2020s). Turning to the overall study: AZD1222 recipients whose second dose came at about 4 weeks and those whose second dose came at about 12 weeks were combined into one group, since spike-specific TCR depth and breadth did not differ between the two schedules. A total of 233 trial participants underwent TCR sequencing, of whom roughly 210 had received two doses of AZD1222 and about 26 had received two doses of the MenACWY control vaccine. Trial participants were enrolled by age into subgroups of 18-55, 56-69 and 70-plus years, and 148, 28 and 57 TCR-sequenced participants, respectively, were included in these subgroups. On the study overall, not on this receptor specifically: Vaccine-associated CD4 TCRs spanned the whole spike protein, with dominant responses in regions 160-218 and 743-854. Conclusions about previously exposed vaccinees are limited because only 6 or 7 AZD1222 recipients were SARS-CoV-2 seropositive at baseline. No day 14 peak-response samples were available, so repertoires were characterized only after the peak T cell response. Reportedly, almost half of the unique spike-specific TCRs recognized epitopes lying outside the regions that are mutated in the B.1.351 and B.1.1.7 variants. Participants were mostly white British, with more females than males. The authors suggested clonal diversity may have been underestimated. After two AZD1222 doses, both the breadth and the depth of spike-specific TCRs were significantly higher than at day 0 and than in MenACWY recipients. In the small 56-69-year group, the increase in depth fell short of significance, most likely because of low power.

The junction carries 15 bases between V and J, which are trimmed by 5 bases and 5 bases respectively. Sequences SGHDN (CDR1) and FVKESK (CDR2) are obtained from the germline V gene. Reading from cysteine to phenylalanine, the CDR3 counts 15 amino acids. Only CDR3 DNA is held: 45 bases, read in frame from base 1. Of note for this clone: Its antigen remains unidentified. Base qualities are not recorded, but no much larger clone differs from it by a single base.

The CDR3 regions of human TCRbeta chains were analyzed by immunosequencing. Concerning the study's data processing: TCRs in the repertoires were compared against a reference library of SARS-CoV-2-specific TCRs that had been generated with the MIRA antigen-specificity platform. Breadth meant the fraction of unique TCRs that were SARS-CoV-2-associated, whereas depth meant the fraction of total T cells that were SARS-CoV-2-associated. Each spike-specific TCR was assigned to its reactive spike region and to a CD4 or CD8 class using the MIRA data. Log10-transformed breadth and depth values were compared by one-way ANOVA with Sidak's multiple comparisons tests. TCRdb limited this immuneACCESS table to in-frame rearrangements with V and J called. A share of clones is missing; checked studies link under half to unresolved V genes, and the rest is unexplained. The DNA was the basis for D and trimming; V, J and clone size are from that table. The sample table lists about 150,000 clones, less than 95% of them with a count of one. The leading ten clones occupy over 1% of the sample.

The sample's time point label, decoded: baseline before first vaccination. The vaccinee samples were drawn from two UK trials, COV001 and COV002, one of which was a single-blind randomized controlled phase 2/3 trial testing AZD1222 (ChAdOx1 nCoV-19) in healthy adults. For TCRbeta chain sequencing, PBMC samples from trial participants were taken at day 0 and at day 28 after the second dose. Sample: peripheral blood, taken on day 0 of AZD1222 vaccination. The clonotype was recovered from an adult in good health. Recombination connected TRBV14 to TRBJ2-2; the D gene could be TRBD1 or TRBD2, each one agreeing over 6 bases. The CDR3 region reads CASSTKGGRTGELFF. The nucleotide sequence reads TGTGCCAGCAGCACAAAGGGGGGAAGAACCGGGGAGCTGTTTTTT.